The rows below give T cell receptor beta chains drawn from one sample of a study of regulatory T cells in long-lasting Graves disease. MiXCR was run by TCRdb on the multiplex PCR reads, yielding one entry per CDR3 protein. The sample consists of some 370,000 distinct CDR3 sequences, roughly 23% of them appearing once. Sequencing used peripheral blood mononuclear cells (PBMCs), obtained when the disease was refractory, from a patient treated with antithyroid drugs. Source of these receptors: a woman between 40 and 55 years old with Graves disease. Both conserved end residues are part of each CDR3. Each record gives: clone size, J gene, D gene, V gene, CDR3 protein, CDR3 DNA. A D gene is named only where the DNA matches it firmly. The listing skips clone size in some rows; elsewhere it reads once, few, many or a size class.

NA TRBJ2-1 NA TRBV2 CASREAAVHEQFF TGTGCCAGCAGAGAGGCAGCGGTCCATGAGCAGTTCTTC
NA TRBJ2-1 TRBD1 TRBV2 CASRGRAGGRNEQFF TGTGCCAGCAGGGGTCGGGCAGGGGGTCGGAATGAGCAGTTCTTC
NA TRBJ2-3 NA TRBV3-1 CASSQEWWERDTQYF TGTGCCAGCAGCCAAGAATGGTGGGAGCGGGATACGCAGTATTTT
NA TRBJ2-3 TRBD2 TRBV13 CASSLGLSGSSTDTQYF TGTGCCAGCAGCTTAGGCCTTAGCGGGAGTAGCACAGATACGCAGTATTTT
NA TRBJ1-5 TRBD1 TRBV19 CASTRDRLNQPQHF TGTGCCAGTACCCGGGACAGATTAAATCAGCCCCAGCATTTT
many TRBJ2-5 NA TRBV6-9 CASSYVSDQETQYF TGTGCCAGCAGTTACGTTAGCGACCAAGAGACCCAGTACTTC
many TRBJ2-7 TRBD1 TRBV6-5 CASSSDRGYHEQYF TGTGCCAGCAGTTCCGACAGGGGGTACCACGAGCAGTACTTC
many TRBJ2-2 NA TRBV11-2 CASRTLRVAANTGELFF TGTGCCAGCAGAACCTTACGCGTAGCGGCGAACACCGGGGAGCTGTTTTTT
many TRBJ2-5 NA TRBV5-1 CASRPTLIQETQYF TGCGCCAGCAGACCTACTCTGATCCAAGAGACCCAGTACTTC
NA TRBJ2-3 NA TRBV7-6 CASSPNPGGTDTQYF TGTGCCAGCAGCCCAAACCCAGGGGGCACAGATACGCAGTATTTT
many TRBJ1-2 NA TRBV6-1 CASSPRWGHRNYGYTF TGTGCCAGCAGCCCCAGGTGGGGACACAGAAATTATGGCTACACCTTC
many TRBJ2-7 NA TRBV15 CATSASPNDEQYF TGTGCCACCAGTGCTAGCCCTAACGACGAGCAGTACTTC
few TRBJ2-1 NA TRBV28 CASSSSKRGQADEQFF TGTGCCAGCAGTTCTAGTAAGCGGGGACAAGCGGATGAGCAGTTCTTC
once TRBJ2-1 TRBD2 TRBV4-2 CASSQRPSGSLGEQFF TGTGCCAGCAGCCAAAGACCTAGCGGGAGCTTAGGTGAGCAGTTCTTC
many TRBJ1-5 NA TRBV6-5 CASSSLLNQPQHF TGTGCCAGCAGTTCCTTGCTCAATCAGCCCCAGCATTTT
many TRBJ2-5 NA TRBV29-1 CSVAPIGGGETQYF TGCAGCGTTGCCCCCATCGGAGGGGGGGAGACCCAGTACTTC
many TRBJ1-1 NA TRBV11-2 CASSSHGGPGAEAFF TGTGCCAGCAGCTCACATGGGGGCCCGGGGGCTGAAGCTTTCTTT
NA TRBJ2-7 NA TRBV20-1 CSAQTAGVSYEQYF TGCAGTGCTCAGACGGCGGGCGTCTCCTACGAGCAGTACTTC
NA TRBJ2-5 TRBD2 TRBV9 CASSPRIAGETQYF TGTGCCAGCAGCCCCCGTATAGCGGGAGAGACCCAGTACTTC
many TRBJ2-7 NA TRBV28 CASSSRISYEQYF TGTGCCAGCAGTTCGAGGATCTCCTACGAGCAGTACTTC
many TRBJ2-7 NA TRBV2 CASSLNEQYF TGTGCCAGCAGCCTCAACGAGCAGTACTTC
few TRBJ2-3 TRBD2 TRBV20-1 CSARALAGYTDTQYF TGCAGTGCTAGAGCACTAGCGGGATACACAGATACGCAGTATTTT
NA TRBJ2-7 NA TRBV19 CASTNSGKGYEQYF TGTGCCAGTACCAATAGCGGAAAAGGATATGAGCAGTACTTC
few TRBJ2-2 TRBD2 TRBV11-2 CASSLRWTSGQDGGELFF TGTGCCAGCAGCTTGCGCTGGACTAGCGGGCAAGATGGCGGGGAGCTGTTTTTT
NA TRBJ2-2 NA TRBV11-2 CASSLIERQGTGELFF TGTGCCAGCAGCTTAATCGAAAGGCAGGGTACCGGGGAGCTGTTTTTT
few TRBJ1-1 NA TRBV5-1 CASGPGGAFF TGCGCCAGCGGGCCGGGGGGAGCTTTCTTT
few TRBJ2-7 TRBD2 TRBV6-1 CASRALADASYEQYF TGTGCCAGCAGGGCCCTAGCGGACGCCTCCTACGAGCAGTACTTC
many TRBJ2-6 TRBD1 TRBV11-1 CASSLGNRGVSGANVLTF TGTGCCAGCAGCTTAGGGAACAGGGGAGTCTCTGGGGCCAACGTCCTGACTTTC
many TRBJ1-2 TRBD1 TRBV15 CATSRAGTELIYGYTF TGTGCCACCAGCAGAGCCGGGACAGAACTAATCTATGGCTACACCTTC
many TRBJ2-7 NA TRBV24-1 CATSSSTVNTYEQYF TGTGCCACCAGTTCCTCGACTGTCAACACCTACGAGCAGTACTTC
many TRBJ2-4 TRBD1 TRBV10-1 CASSESPGQGAGAKNIQYF TGCGCCAGCAGTGAGTCACCGGGACAGGGGGCTGGAGCCAAAAACATTCAGTACTTC
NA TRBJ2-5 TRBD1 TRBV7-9 CASSSVDRVGETQYF TGTGCCAGCAGCTCCGTGGACAGGGTGGGAGAGACCCAGTACTTC
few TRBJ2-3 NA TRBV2 CASSVQASATTDTQYF TGTGCCAGCAGTGTTCAGGCTAGCGCTACCACAGATACGCAGTATTTT
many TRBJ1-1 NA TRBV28 CASRLGNTEAFF TGTGCCAGCAGACTCGGGAACACTGAAGCTTTCTTT
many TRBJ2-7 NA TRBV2 CASSLERWMFSYEQYF TGTGCCAGCAGCCTAGAAAGGTGGATGTTCTCCTACGAGCAGTACTTC
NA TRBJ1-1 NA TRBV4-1 CASSQFPGQNTEAFF TGCGCCAGCAGCCAATTTCCGGGACAGAACACTGAAGCTTTCTTT
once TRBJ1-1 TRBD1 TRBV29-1 CSVCRGRDTEAFF TGCAGCGTGTGCAGGGGGCGGGACACTGAAGCTTTCTTT
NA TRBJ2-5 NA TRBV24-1 CATSESGRGTQYF TGTGCCACCAGTGAATCTGGGCGGGGTACCCAGTACTTC